Here is one T cell receptor (beta chain) with its context. Sequencing used immunoSEQ multiplex PCR; TCRdb keeps in-frame clones, though not all of them. Here the sample spans 1.4 million to 1.5 million clones, more than 95% being singletons. CDR3 size: 15 residues. Germline CDR1 KGHSH, CDR2 LQKENI. Germline trimming cut 4 bases from V and 6 bases from J; bases unmatched to any gene: 12. This specimen comes from a study of shared clonotypes between healthy human individuals. This chain connects TRBV18 to TRBJ2-7; TRBD1 aligns across 7 bases. This TCR was recovered from a young man in good health. Sequencing was done on a sample of naive CD4+ T cells sorted from blood. Noted subset: CD45RA+ positively selected. Here the CDR3 reads CASSRFETGTIEQYF. Here the CDR3 DNA reads TGTGCCAGCTCACGGTTCGAGACAGGGACGATCGAGCAGTACTTC.